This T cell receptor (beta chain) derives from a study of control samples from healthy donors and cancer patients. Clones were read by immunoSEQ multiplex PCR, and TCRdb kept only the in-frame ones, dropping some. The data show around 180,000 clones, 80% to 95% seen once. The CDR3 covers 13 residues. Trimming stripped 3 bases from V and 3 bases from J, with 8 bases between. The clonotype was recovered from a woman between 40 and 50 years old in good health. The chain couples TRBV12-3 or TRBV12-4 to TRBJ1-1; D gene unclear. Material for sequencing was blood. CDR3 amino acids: CASSFYSYTEAFF. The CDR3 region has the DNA TGTGCCAGCAGTTTTTATTCGTACACTGAAGCTTTCTTT.